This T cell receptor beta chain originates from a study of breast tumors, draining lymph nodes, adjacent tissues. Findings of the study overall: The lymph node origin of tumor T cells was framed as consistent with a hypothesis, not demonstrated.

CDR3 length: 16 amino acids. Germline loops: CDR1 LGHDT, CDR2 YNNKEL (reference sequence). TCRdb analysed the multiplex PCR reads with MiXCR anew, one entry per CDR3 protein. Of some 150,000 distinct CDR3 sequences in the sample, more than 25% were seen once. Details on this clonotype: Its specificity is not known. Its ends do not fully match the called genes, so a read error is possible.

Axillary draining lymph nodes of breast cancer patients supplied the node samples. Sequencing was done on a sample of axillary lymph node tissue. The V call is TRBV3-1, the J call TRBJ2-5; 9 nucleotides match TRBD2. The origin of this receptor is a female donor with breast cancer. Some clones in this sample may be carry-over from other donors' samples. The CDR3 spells CASSQAVAGVQETQHF. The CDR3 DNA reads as TGTGCCAGCAGCCAAGCGGTAGCGGGGGTTCAAGAGACCCAGCACTTC.